This T cell receptor beta chain was retrieved from a study of blood T cell repertoires in COVID-19. About the study: Sources were T cells, B-cell-depleted T cells, or PBMCs; the material itself was cDNA or gDNA.

The data were produced by immunoSEQ multiplex PCR, yet TCRdb's version contains in-frame clones alone and is incomplete. The table has roughly 500,000 clones, approximately 88% seen once. V lost 9 bases and J lost 5; bases outside the gene matches: 4. This CDR3 is 13 amino acids long. Germline V CDR1 and CDR2: LNHDA, SQIVND (reference sequence). Those enrolled, adults aged 18 to 89 years, came from 25 or so US areas. This sequence was found in a woman between 40 and 50 years old who had recovered from COVID-19. Sequences were obtained from PBMCs or T cells enriched from blood (not recorded which). The rearrangement joins TRBV19 to TRBJ2-2, with 9 bases lining up with TRBD1. CDR3 DNA sequence: TGTGCCAGCCGGGACAGGGCGACCGGGGAGCTGTTTTTT. Translation gives CASRDRATGELFF.